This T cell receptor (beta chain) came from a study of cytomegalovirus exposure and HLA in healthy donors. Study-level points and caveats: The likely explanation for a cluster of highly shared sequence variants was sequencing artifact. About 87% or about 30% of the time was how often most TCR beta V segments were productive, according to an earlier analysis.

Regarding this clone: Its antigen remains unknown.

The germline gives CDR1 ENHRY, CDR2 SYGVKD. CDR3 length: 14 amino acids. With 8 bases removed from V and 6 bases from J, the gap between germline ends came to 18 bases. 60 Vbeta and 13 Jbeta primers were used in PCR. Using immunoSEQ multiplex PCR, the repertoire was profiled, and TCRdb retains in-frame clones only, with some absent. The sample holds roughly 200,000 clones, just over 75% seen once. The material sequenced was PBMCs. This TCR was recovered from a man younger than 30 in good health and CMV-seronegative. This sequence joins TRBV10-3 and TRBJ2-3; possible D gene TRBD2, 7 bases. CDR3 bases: TGTGCCATCGCCGAGGGGGGGAGGGTCGATACGCAGTATTTT. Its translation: CAIAEGGRVDTQYF.